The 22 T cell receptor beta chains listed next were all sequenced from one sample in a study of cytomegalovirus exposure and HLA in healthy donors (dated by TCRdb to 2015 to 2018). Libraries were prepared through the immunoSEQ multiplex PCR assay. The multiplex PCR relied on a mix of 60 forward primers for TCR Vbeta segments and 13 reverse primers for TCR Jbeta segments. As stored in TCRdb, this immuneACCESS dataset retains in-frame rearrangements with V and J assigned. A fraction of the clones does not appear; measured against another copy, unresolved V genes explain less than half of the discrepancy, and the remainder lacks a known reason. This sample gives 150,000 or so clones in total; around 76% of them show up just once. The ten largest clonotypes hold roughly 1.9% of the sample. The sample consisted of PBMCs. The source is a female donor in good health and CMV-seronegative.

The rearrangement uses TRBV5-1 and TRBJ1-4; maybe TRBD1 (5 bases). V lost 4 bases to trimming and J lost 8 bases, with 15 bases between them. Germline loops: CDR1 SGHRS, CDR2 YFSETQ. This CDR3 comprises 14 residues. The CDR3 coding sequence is TGCGCCAGCAGCCCCCGGGCGGGGGGAGAAAAACTGTTTTTT. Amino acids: CASSPRAGGEKLFF.

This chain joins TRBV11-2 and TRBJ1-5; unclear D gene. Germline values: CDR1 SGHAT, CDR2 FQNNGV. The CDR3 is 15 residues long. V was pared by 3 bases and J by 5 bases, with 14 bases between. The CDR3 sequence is CASSFSAVAYQPQHF. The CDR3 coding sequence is TGTGCCAGCAGCTTCAGCGCCGTCGCCTATCAGCCCCAGCATTTT. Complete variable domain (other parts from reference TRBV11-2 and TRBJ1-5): EAGVAQSPRYKIIEKRQSVAFWCNPISGHATLYWYQQILGQGPKLLIQFQNNGVVDDSQLPKDRFSAERLKGVDSTLKIQPAKLEDSAVYLCASSFSAVAYQPQHFGDGTRLSIL.

The CDR3 region has the DNA TGTGCCAGCAGTGAGCACGGGAACTACGAGCAGTACTTC. It specifies CASSEHGNYEQYF. The chain combines TRBV6-1 with TRBJ2-7; D might be TRBD2 (5 bases). The CDR3 extends over 13 amino acids. Germline CDR1 MNHNS, CDR2 SASEGT. The V end was cut by 3 bases, the J end by 3 bases, with 9 bases between.

The CDR3 reads CASSLARARYTNTEAFF. Here the CDR3 DNA reads TGTGCCAGCAGCTTGGCCAGGGCGCGGTACACGAACACTGAAGCTTTCTTT. The rearrangement joins TRBV5-6 to TRBJ1-1; possible D gene TRBD1, 5 bases. CDR1 is SGHDT and CDR2 is YYEEEE in the germline V gene. The CDR3 covers 17 residues. Trimming cost V 0 bases and J 1 base, with 16 bases left between them.

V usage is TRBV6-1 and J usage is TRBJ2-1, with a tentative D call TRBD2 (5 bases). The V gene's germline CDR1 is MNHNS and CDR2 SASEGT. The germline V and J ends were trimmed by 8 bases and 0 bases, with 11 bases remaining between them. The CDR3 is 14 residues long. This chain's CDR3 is CASDSVYSYNEQFF. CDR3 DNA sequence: TGTGCCAGCGATAGCGTCTACTCCTACAATGAGCAGTTCTTC.

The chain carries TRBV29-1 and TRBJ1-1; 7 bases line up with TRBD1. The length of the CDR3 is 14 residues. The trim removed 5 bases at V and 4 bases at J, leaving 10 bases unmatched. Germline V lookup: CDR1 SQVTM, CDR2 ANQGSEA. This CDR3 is CSVRLYNRGTEAFF. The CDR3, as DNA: TGCAGCGTTCGATTATATAACAGGGGCACTGAAGCTTTCTTT.

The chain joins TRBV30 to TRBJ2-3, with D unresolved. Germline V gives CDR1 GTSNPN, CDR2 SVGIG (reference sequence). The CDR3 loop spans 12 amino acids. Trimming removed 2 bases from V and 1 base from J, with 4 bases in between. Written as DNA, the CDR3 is TGTGCCTGGAGTCCCGGCACAGATACGCAGTATTTT. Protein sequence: CAWSPGTDTQYF.

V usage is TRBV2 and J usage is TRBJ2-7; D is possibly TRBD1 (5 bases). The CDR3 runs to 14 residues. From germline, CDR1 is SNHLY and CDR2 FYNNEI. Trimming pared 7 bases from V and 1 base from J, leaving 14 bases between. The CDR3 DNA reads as TGTGCCAGCATCGCGGCAGGGAAATCCTACGAGCAGTACTTC. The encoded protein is CASIAAGKSYEQYF.

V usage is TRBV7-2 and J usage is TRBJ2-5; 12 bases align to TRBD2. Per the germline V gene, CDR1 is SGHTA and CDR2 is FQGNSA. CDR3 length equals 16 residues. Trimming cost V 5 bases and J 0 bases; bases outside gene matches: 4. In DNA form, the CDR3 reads TGTGCCAGCAGCCCCGGACTAGCGGGACACCAAGAGACCCAGTACTTC. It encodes CASSPGLAGHQETQYF.

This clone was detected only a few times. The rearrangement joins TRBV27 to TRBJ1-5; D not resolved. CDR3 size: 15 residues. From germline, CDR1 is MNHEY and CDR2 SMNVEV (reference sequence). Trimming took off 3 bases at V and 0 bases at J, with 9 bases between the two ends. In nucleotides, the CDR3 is TGTGCCAGCAGTTTGGCAGGCGATAGCAATCAGCCCCAGCATTTT. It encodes CASSLAGDSNQPQHF.

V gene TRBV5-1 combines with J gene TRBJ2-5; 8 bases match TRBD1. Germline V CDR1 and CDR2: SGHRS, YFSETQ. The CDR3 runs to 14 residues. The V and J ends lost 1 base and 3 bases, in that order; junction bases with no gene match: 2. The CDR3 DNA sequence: TGCGCCAGCAGCTTGCAGGGGGCCGAAGAGACCCAGTACTTC. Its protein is CASSLQGAEETQYF.

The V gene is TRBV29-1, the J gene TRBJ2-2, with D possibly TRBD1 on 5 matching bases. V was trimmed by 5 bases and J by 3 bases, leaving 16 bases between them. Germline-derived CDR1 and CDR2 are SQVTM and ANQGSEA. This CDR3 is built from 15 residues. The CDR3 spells CSVSRTHVDTGELFF. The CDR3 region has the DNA TGCAGCGTTTCCCGGACACACGTGGACACCGGGGAGCTGTTTTTT.

Here the CDR3 DNA reads TGTGCCAGTACGGTCCAAGATGGAGGGACTGAAGCTTTCTTT. As protein: CASTVQDGGTEAFF. The rearrangement links TRBV19 to TRBJ1-1, with D hard to call. Germline V gene sequence: CDR1 LNHDA, CDR2 SQIVND (reference sequence). V gave up 7 bases and J gave up 5 bases, with 17 bases separating them. CDR3 length equals 14 residues.

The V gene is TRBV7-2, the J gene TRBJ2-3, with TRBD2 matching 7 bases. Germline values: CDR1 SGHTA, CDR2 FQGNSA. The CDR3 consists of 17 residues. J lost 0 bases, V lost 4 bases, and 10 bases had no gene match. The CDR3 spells CASSWGRSSGSTDTQYF. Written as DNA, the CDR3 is TGTGCCAGCAGCTGGGGGAGGAGTAGCGGGAGCACAGATACGCAGTATTTT.

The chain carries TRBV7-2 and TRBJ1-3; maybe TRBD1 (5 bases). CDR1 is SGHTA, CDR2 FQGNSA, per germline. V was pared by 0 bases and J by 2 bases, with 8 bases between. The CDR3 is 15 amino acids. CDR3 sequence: CASSLAVGPGNTIYF. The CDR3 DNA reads TGTGCCAGCAGCTTAGCTGTGGGGCCTGGAAACACCATATATTTT.

CDR3 nucleotide sequence: TGTGCCACCAGCAGAGAGGGGGGGTATGGAGAGACCCAGTACTTC. Protein: CATSREGGYGETQYF. The chain combines TRBV15 with TRBJ2-5, with TRBD2 matching 7 bases. The germline V gene has CDR1 LNHNV and CDR2 YYDKDF (reference sequence). V shed 0 bases and J 4 bases; nucleotides not matched to a gene: 5. The CDR3 is made up of 15 amino acids. Drawing the rest from reference TRBV15 and TRBJ2-5, the complete variable domain is DAMVIQNPRYQVTQFGKPVTLSCSQTLNHNVMYWYQQKSSQAPKLLFHYYDKDFNNEADTPDNFQSRRPNTSFCFLDIRSPGLGDTAMYLCATSREGGYGETQYFGPGTRLLVL.

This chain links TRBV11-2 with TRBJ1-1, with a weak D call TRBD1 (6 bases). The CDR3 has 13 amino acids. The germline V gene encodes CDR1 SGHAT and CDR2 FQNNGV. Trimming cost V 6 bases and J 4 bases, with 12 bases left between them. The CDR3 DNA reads TGTGCCAGCAGTTTCACAGGGAGCACTGAAGCTTTCTTT. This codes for CASSFTGSTEAFF.

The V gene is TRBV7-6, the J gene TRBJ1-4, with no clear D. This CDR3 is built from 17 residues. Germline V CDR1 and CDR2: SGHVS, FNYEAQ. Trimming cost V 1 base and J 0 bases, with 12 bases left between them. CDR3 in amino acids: CASSLGQRLATNEKLFF. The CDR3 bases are TGTGCCAGCAGCTTAGGGCAGCGATTAGCAACTAATGAAAAACTGTTTTTT.

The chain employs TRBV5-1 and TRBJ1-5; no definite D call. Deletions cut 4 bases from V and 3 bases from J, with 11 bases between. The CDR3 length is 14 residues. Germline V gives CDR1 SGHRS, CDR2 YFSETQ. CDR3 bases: TGCGCCAGCAGCCTGGGGAGTCTCAATCAGCCCCAGCATTTT. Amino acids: CASSLGSLNQPQHF.

For the CDR3, the DNA is TGTGCCAGCAGTTGGCGGGGGCGGAATTCACCCCTCCACTTT. This translates into CASSWRGRNSPLHF. This chain joins TRBV6-5 and TRBJ1-6, with D maybe TRBD1 (6 bases). Germline V gene lookup returns CDR1 MNHEY and CDR2 SVGAGI. CDR3 length: 14 amino acids. V lost 4 bases and J lost 7, with 11 bases in between.

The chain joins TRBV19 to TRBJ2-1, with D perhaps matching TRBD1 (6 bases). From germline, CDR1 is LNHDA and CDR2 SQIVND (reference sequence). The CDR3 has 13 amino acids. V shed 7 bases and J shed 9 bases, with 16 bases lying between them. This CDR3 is CASTRLGAGEQFF. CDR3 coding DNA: TGTGCCAGTACCCGACTGGGGGCGGGTGAGCAGTTCTTC.

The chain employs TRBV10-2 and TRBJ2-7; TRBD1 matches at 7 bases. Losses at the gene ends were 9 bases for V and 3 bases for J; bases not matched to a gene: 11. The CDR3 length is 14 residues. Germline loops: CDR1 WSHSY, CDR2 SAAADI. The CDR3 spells CASRQGPTYYEQYF. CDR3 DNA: TGCGCCAGTAGACAGGGACCTACTTACTACGAGCAGTACTTC.